The next 16 T cell receptor beta chains were all read from a single sample in a study of blood T cells in healthy people across ages (dated by TCRdb to 2013 to 2016). The library was made by 5' RACE. This sample was sequenced with an Illumina HiSeq 2500. A second PCR of about 7 to 12 cycles was run with a J-beta primer mix and a sample-barcoded 5' primer. Through fastp at Q25 and MiXCR, TCRdb rebuilt clones from the public reads, retaining in-frame beta chains. Entries that share a CDR3 protein sequence are merged under the most common genes and DNA. The sample table shows fewer than 2,000,000 distinct CDR3 sequences, and roughly 30% are seen once. 11% of the sample is taken by the ten largest. The sample comprised blood. The receptors derive from a woman between 25 and 40 years old in good health.

V and J are TRBV27 and TRBJ2-1, with D maybe TRBD2 (5 bases). This CDR3 comprises 14 residues. V lost 3 bases and J lost 6, with 12 bases in between. Per germline, CDR1 MNHEY and CDR2 SMNVEV (reference sequence). CDR3 region: CASSFSLAVNEQFF. The CDR3, as DNA: TGTGCCAGCAGTTTTAGTCTAGCCGTCAATGAGCAGTTCTTC.

V usage is TRBV28 and J usage is TRBJ2-3; 8 nucleotides match TRBD2. Per the germline V gene, CDR1 is MDHEN and CDR2 is SYDVKM. CDR3 length equals 13 residues. Unmatched junction bases numbered 4, after V lost 8 bases and J lost 3 bases. CDR3 DNA sequence: TGTGCCAGCGCCGGGACTAGAACAGATACGCAGTATTTT. It specifies CASAGTRTDTQYF.

This clonotype showed up just a few times. CDR3 amino acids: CATSRERGGYNEQFF. The CDR3 DNA follows: TGTGCCACCAGCAGGGAGCGGGGGGGGTACAATGAGCAGTTCTTC. The chain has TRBV15 and TRBJ2-1; TRBD2 agrees at 10 bases. Germline V lookup: CDR1 LNHNV, CDR2 YYDKDF (reference sequence). The length of the CDR3 is 15 residues. Germline trimming cut 3 bases from V and 4 bases from J; bases unmatched to any gene: 3.

This clonotype was detected only a few times. The chain carries TRBV12-3 or TRBV12-4 and TRBJ2-3; the match to TRBD1 covers 7 bases. This CDR3 has 15 residues. The V segment lost 4 bases and the J segment 3 bases; nucleotides outside the gene matches: 7. CDR3 DNA: TGTGCCAGCAGTTCCCGACAGGGAGAGACAGATACGCAGTATTTT. Translating gives CASSSRQGETDTQYF.

The chain is built from TRBV6-1 and TRBJ2-1; the D gene is possibly TRBD2 (6 bases). V lost 3 bases, J lost 15 bases, and 15 bases lay in between. The germline CDR1 and CDR2 sequences are MNHNS and SASEGT. The CDR3 spans 12 residues. DNA of the CDR3: TGTGCCAGCAGTGAGGGGGGACGGACCCGGTTCTTC. Amino acid sequence: CASSEGGRTRFF.

This clonotype was counted only a few times. This chain uses TRBV10-3 with TRBJ2-5, with D possibly being TRBD1 (6 bases). The CDR3 is 13 residues long. Trimming left V 3 bases short and J 4 bases short, with 9 bases between. Germline V gene lookup returns CDR1 ENHRY and CDR2 SYGVKD. This CDR3 is CAISERGGETQYF. CDR3 sequence (DNA): TGTGCCATCAGTGAAAGAGGGGGAGAGACCCAGTACTTC.

This sequence joins TRBV20-1 and TRBJ1-3, with TRBD1 as a possible D gene (5 bases). This CDR3 has 14 amino acids. V lost 4 bases, J lost 1 base, and 11 bases lay in between. CDR1 is DFQATT and CDR2 is SNEGSKA in the germline V gene (reference sequence). Here the CDR3 DNA reads TGCAGTGCTACCAGCAGGGAATCTGGAAACACCATATATTTT. Residues: CSATSRESGNTIYF.

This clonotype showed up just a few times. The chain links TRBV7-9 to TRBJ2-5, with 9 bases identical to TRBD2. This CDR3 region has 15 residues. Unmatched junction bases numbered 4, after V lost 1 base and J lost 4 bases. CDR1 is SEHNR and CDR2 is FQNEAQ in the germline V gene (reference sequence). In DNA form, the CDR3 reads TGTGCCAGCAGCTTAGACGCAGCGGGGGGAGAGACCCAGTACTTC. The encoded protein is CASSLDAAGGETQYF.

The chain has TRBV24-1 and TRBJ2-1; D unclear. The V end lost 4 bases, the J end lost 4 bases, and 13 bases lay between the germline ends. The CDR3 consists of 15 residues. CDR1 and CDR2 from the germline V gene are KGHDR and SFDVKD. The CDR3 region is CATSDPEYLYNEQFF. CDR3 nucleotide sequence: TGTGCCACCAGTGACCCCGAGTACTTGTACAATGAGCAGTTCTTC.

The chain carries TRBV7-9 and TRBJ2-7; 8 bases are a match to TRBD1. Germline loops: CDR1 SEHNR, CDR2 FQNEAQ (reference sequence). This CDR3 is 15 amino acids long. V shed 5 bases and J 0 bases; nucleotides not matched to a gene: 6. The CDR3 loop reads CASSITGGSSYEQYF. In DNA, the CDR3 is TGTGCCAGCAGCATTACAGGGGGGAGCTCCTACGAGCAGTACTTC.

This sequence joins TRBV11-2 and TRBJ2-1, with D perhaps matching TRBD2 (6 bases). The length of the CDR3 is 18 residues. Trimming took 7 bases from V and 4 from J, leaving 26 bases between them. Germline-derived CDR1 and CDR2 are SGHAT and FQNNGV. CDR3 coding DNA: TGTGCCAGCATTCGAAGAGGAGGGCGCCGCTATATTTACAATGAGCAGTTCTTC. Translated: CASIRRGGRRYIYNEQFF.

The V and J genes are TRBV20-1 and TRBJ2-1; TRBD2 agrees at 7 bases. Germline CDR1 and CDR2: DFQATT and SNEGSKA (reference sequence). This CDR3 has 16 residues. The V gene end was trimmed by 0 bases and the J gene end by 3 bases; junction bases not matched to a gene: 8. DNA for the CDR3: TGCAGTGCTAGAGATAGTCGGCTAGCGGTCTACAATGAGCAGTTCTTC. This sequence encodes CSARDSRLAVYNEQFF.

On this clonotype: Mismatch with germline at one junction end may stem from a read error. The chain recombines TRBV4-1 with TRBJ2-7, with 10 bases matching TRBD1. Germline V lookup: CDR1 MGHRA, CDR2 YSYEKL. The CDR3 is 17 residues long. The CDR3 protein is CASSQALRDRGFYKQYF. CDR3 sequence (DNA): TGCGCCAGCAGCCAAGCCCTCCGGGACAGGGGATTCTACAAGCAGTACTTC.

This chain joins TRBV5-4 and TRBJ2-1; weak D call: TRBD1 (6 bases). Looked up from germline, CDR1 is SGHNT and CDR2 is YYREEE (reference sequence). There are 15 residues in the CDR3. Trimming took 6 bases from V and 4 from J, leaving 17 bases between them. The CDR3 here is CASIRGRGGYNEQFF. CDR3 in DNA: TGTGCCAGCATTCGGGGCAGGGGTGGGTACAATGAGCAGTTCTTC.

This clonotype showed up many times. The chain couples TRBV5-5 to TRBJ2-5; 7 bases map to TRBD1. The V segment lost 4 bases and the J segment 4 bases; nucleotides outside the gene matches: 7. The CDR3 sequence is 14 residues long. CDR1 SGHKS and CDR2 YYEKEE come from the germline V gene (reference sequence). The CDR3 loop reads CASSPQGDGETQYF. As DNA, the CDR3 is TGTGCCAGCAGCCCGCAGGGGGACGGAGAGACCCAGTACTTC.

There are a few counts of this clonotype. Just one base apart from a much larger clone, this may be a read error. The gene calls are TRBV3-1 and TRBJ2-5; 11 positions match TRBD1. Germline V gene lookup returns CDR1 LGHDT and CDR2 YNNKEL (reference sequence). The CDR3 is 15 residues long. V was pared by 3 bases and J by 5 bases, with 5 bases of the junction left unmatched. This CDR3 is CASSHTGTGGETQYF. The CDR3 coding sequence is TGTGCCAGCAGCCATACCGGGACAGGGGGGGAGACCCAGTACTTC.